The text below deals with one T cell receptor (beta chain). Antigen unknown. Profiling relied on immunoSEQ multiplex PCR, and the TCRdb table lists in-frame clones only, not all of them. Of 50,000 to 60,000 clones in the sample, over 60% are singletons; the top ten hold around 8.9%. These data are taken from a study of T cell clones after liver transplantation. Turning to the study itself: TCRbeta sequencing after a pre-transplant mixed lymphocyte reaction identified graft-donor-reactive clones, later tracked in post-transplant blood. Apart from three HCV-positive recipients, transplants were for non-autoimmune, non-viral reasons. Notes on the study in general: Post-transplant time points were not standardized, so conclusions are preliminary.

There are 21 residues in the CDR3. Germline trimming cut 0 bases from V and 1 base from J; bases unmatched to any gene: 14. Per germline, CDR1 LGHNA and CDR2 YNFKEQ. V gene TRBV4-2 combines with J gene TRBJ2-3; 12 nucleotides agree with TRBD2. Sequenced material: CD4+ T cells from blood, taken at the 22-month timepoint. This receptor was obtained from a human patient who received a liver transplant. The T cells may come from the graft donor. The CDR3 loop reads CASSQDRFRLAGAGGTDTQYF. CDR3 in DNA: TGTGCCAGCAGCCAAGATCGATTTCGACTAGCGGGGGCAGGAGGCACAGATACGCAGTATTTT.